This T cell receptor beta chain is from a study of blood T cell repertoires in COVID-19. Study as a whole: The United States, Italy and Spain were the sources of the acute and convalescent COVID-19 samples. T cells, B-cell-depleted T cells, or PBMCs supplied cDNA or gDNA.

Authors' methods: The assay estimated nucleated cells by amplifying reference gene primers. The protocol was immunoSEQ multiplex PCR, while the TCRdb copy is restricted to in-frame clones and leaves out a portion. For V, J and clone size, that table is used; D and trimming come from the DNA. The sample lists fewer than 150,000 clones, approximately 90% seen once, with more than 25% in the top ten. This clone was counted only a few times. The CDR3 covers 17 residues. Trimming pared 4 bases from V and 2 bases from J, leaving 21 bases between. Germline CDR1 SNHLY, CDR2 FYNNEI. The chain links TRBV2 to TRBJ2-7; TRBD1 might be the D (6 bases). Source material: peripheral blood. This receptor was taken from a human donor in a cohort sampled during active COVID-19. Here the CDR3 DNA reads TGTGCCAGCAGTGGAGATCTGAAGGCAGGGGTCCCCTACGAGCAGTACTTC. Amino acids: CASSGDLKAGVPYEQYF.